A single sample gave rise to the 23 T cell receptor beta chains below, sequenced in a study of T-cell memory formation after mild COVID-19. MiXCR was run by TCRdb on the 5' RACE reads, yielding one entry per CDR3 protein. The sample has 95,000 to 110,000 distinct CDR3 sequences; roughly an eighth are singletons. The source material was PBMCs or a T cell subset sorted from them (not recorded which). The receptor source for this set is a man younger than 30 who had mild COVID-19 (a few samples of this study predate the infection). Cell type and time point are not known.

This clonotype was detected only a few times. CDR3 residues: CASSLTVGEGTEAFF. The CDR3 coding sequence is TGTGCCAGCAGCTTAACTGTAGGGGAGGGAACTGAAGCTTTCTTT. This chain links TRBV7-9 with TRBJ1-1, with a possible D match to TRBD1 (5 bases). V was shortened by 2 bases and J by 5 bases, with 15 bases between the two germline ends. The CDR3 has 15 residues. The germline gives CDR1 SEHNR, CDR2 FQNEAQ (reference sequence).

This clonotype has a handful of counts. This chain uses TRBV6-6 with TRBJ2-7; no reliable D call. The CDR3 has 13 residues. Germline CDR1 MNHNY, CDR2 SVGAGI (reference sequence). V was trimmed by 3 bases and J by 0 bases, leaving 6 bases between them. As DNA, the CDR3 is TGTGCCAGCAGTTATCGGAGCTCCTACGAGCAGTACGTC. It translates to CASSYRSSYEQYV.

This rearrangement joins TRBV12-3 or TRBV12-4 to TRBJ1-4, with 9 bases fitting TRBD1. The CDR3 sequence is 16 residues long. Unmatched junction bases numbered 9, after V lost 3 bases and J lost 7 bases. The CDR3 bases are TGTGCCAGCAGTTTGCGCCGGGACAGGGTGGCTGAAAAACTGTTTTTT. Protein: CASSLRRDRVAEKLFF.

The chain uses TRBV24-1 and TRBJ2-1; possible D gene TRBD2, 7 bases. V dropped 5 bases and J dropped 6 bases, with 10 bases sitting between them. Looked up from germline, CDR1 is KGHDR and CDR2 is SFDVKD. There are 13 residues in the CDR3. CDR3 in amino acids: CATSGGGGNEQFF. The DNA for the CDR3 is TGTGCCACCAGTGGGGGGGGCGGCAATGAGCAGTTCTTC.

Notes on this clonotype: Since a much larger clone is just one base distant, this may be a read error. CDR3 sequence (DNA): TGTGCCAGCATTTCTAGCGGTCCAAGGAACATTCAGTACTTC. Protein sequence: CASISSGPRNIQYF. The V gene is TRBV12-3 or TRBV12-4, the J gene TRBJ2-4, with 7 nucleotides matching TRBD2. This CDR3 spans 14 amino acids. With V trimmed by 7 bases and J by 7 bases, 10 bases remained unmatched.

The CDR3 DNA sequence: TGTGCCAGCAGCTCCTCGAACACCGGGGAGCTGTTTTTT. Translation gives CASSSSNTGELFF. The V call is TRBV7-9, the J call TRBJ2-2; no reliable D call. This CDR3 is built from 13 residues. With 4 bases removed from V and 0 bases from J, the gap between germline ends came to 3 bases. CDR1 and CDR2 (germline): SEHNR, FQNEAQ (reference sequence).

J is TRBJ1-3 and V is TRBV7-9, with D possibly TRBD1 on 5 matching bases. Between the trimmed V and J ends, which lost 1 base and 4 bases, there was a span of 8 bases. The CDR3 loop spans 14 amino acids. CDR1 and CDR2 from the germline V gene are SEHNR and FQNEAQ (reference sequence). The CDR3 coding sequence is TGTGCCAGCAGCTTAGGAGGGGTCGGAAACACCATATATTTT. As protein: CASSLGGVGNTIYF.

The V call is TRBV30, the J call TRBJ1-2; no reliable D call. The V gene lost 3 bases and the J gene lost 4 bases, with 15 bases spanning the gap. The CDR3 has 14 residues. Germline values: CDR1 GTSNPN, CDR2 SVGIG (reference sequence). CDR3 region: CAWSQAAGAYGYTF. The CDR3 region has the DNA TGTGCCTGGAGCCAAGCTGCCGGCGCCTATGGCTACACCTTC.

The V call is TRBV7-9, the J call TRBJ2-3; TRBD2 matches 7 bases. This CDR3 is 12 amino acids long. Germline CDR1 reads SEHNR; CDR2 reads FQNEAQ (reference sequence). With V trimmed by 8 bases and J by 5 bases, 4 bases remained unmatched. The CDR3 nucleotides read TGTGCCAGCGGGGGGGGTGAAGATACGCAGTATTTT. This encodes CASGGGEDTQYF. Filled out from reference TRBV7-9 and TRBJ2-3, the complete variable domain reads DTGVSQNPRHKITKRGQNVTFRCDPISEHNRLYWYRQTLGQGPEFLTYFQNEAQLEKSRLLSDRFSAERPKGSFSTLEIQRTEQGDSAMYLCASGGGEDTQYFGPGTRLTVL.

The chain has TRBV19 and TRBJ1-1; D possibly corresponds to TRBD1 (6 bases). This CDR3 is built from 14 residues. Trimming stripped 8 bases from V and 3 bases from J, with 16 bases between. Per the germline V gene, CDR1 is LNHDA and CDR2 is SQIVND (reference sequence). The CDR3 nucleotides are TGTGCCAGTCATATTACAGGGTTTGACACTGAAGCTTTCTTT. This codes for CASHITGFDTEAFF.

This clonotype was counted a few times. The J gene is TRBJ2-7, the V gene TRBV6-2 or TRBV6-3; a weak D match, TRBD1 (6 bases). Trimming stripped 2 bases from V and 0 bases from J, with 11 bases between. Germline CDR1 reads MNHEY; CDR2 reads SVGEGT. The CDR3 is made up of 15 amino acids. The CDR3, as DNA: TGTGCCAGCAGTTACGAGGACAGTACCTCCTACGAGCAGTACTTC. Translated, it gives CASSYEDSTSYEQYF.

This sequence joins TRBV29-1 and TRBJ2-1; D possibly corresponds to TRBD2 (5 bases). Trimming removed 7 bases from V and 4 bases from J, with 17 bases in between. Germline V CDR1 and CDR2: SQVTM, ANQGSEA. The CDR3 loop spans 14 amino acids. The CDR3 sequence: CSAPTSGLYNEQFF. For the CDR3, the DNA is TGCAGCGCCCCCACCTCGGGATTATACAATGAGCAGTTCTTC.

The rearrangement uses TRBV10-2 and TRBJ1-1; D gene uncertain. The CDR3 extends over 13 amino acids. Trimming removed 4 bases at V and 6 bases at J, with 12 bases between. Germline V gene data show CDR1 as WSHSY and CDR2 as SAAADI. The DNA of the CDR3 is TGCGCCAGCAGTGGGAGTGCGGGCGCTGAAGCTTTCTTT. Translation: CASSGSAGAEAFF.

In DNA form, the CDR3 reads TGTGCCAGCAGCTTGGTCTCGGGCAGCACAGATACGCAGTATTTT. Its protein is CASSLVSGSTDTQYF. The gene calls are TRBV5-6 and TRBJ2-3; D not resolved. V was pared by 0 bases and J by 0 bases, with 8 bases between. This CDR3 comprises 15 residues. Germline CDR1 and CDR2: SGHDT and YYEEEE.

This clonotype was seen a few times. As DNA, the CDR3 is TGTGCCAGCAGCCCAACCGATTATAGCAATCAGCCCCAGCATTTT. It codes for CASSPTDYSNQPQHF. The V gene is TRBV7-6, the J gene TRBJ1-5; D gene unclear. The CDR3 length is 15 residues. V shed 5 bases and J shed 0 bases, with 11 bases lying between them. Germline loops: CDR1 SGHVS, CDR2 FNYEAQ.

In this sample, this clonotype turned up many times. The chain couples TRBV20-1 to TRBJ2-1, with 7 bases identical to TRBD2. CDR1 DFQATT and CDR2 SNEGSKA come from the germline V gene (reference sequence). J was trimmed by 3 bases and V by 0 bases; bases with no gene match: 5. The CDR3 is 15 amino acids. The CDR3 protein is CSARDLAGVYNEQFF. CDR3 coding DNA: TGCAGTGCTAGAGATCTCGCGGGGGTCTACAATGAGCAGTTCTTC.

This clonotype was recorded a few times. The chain combines TRBV5-1 with TRBJ1-1; D is uncertain. This CDR3 comprises 15 residues. Deletions cut 2 bases from V and 3 bases from J, with 14 bases between. CDR1 is SGHRS, CDR2 YFSETQ, per germline. In nucleotides, the CDR3 is TGCGCCAGCAGCTTCGCTCCGGGCGCGGACACTGAAGCTTTCTTT. This codes for CASSFAPGADTEAFF.

This clonotype was recorded at least ten times. The J gene is TRBJ2-7, the V gene TRBV7-8, with D possibly matching TRBD1 (6 bases). V lost 1 base to trimming and J lost 1 base, with 11 bases between them. The CDR3 is made up of 15 amino acids. The germline V gene encodes CDR1 SGHVS and CDR2 FQNEAQ. CDR3 in DNA: TGTGCCAGCAGCTTAGTACAGGGTCCGTCCTACGAGCAGTACGTC. Translation gives CASSLVQGPSYEQYV.

At least ten counts were recorded for this clonotype. The rearrangement links TRBV6-2 or TRBV6-3 to TRBJ1-5, with D possibly TRBD1 on 6 matching bases. The CDR3 runs 13 residues. The germline V gene encodes CDR1 MNHEY and CDR2 SVGEGT. V lost 11 bases, J lost 9 bases, and 20 bases lay in between. CDR3 protein: CAAGAGASSPQHF. CDR3 DNA: TGTGCCGCCGGGGCAGGGGCGTCTTCGCCCCAGCATTTT.

The rearrangement uses TRBV6-2 or TRBV6-3 and TRBJ2-5, with D uncertain. Trimming shortened V by 6 bases and J by 4 bases, and 9 bases separated the two germline ends. The length of the CDR3 is 12 residues. The germline V gene has CDR1 MNHEY and CDR2 SVGEGT. The CDR3 sequence is CASRLPGETQYF. CDR3 DNA: TGTGCCAGCAGACTCCCAGGAGAGACCCAGTACTTC.

Many counts were recorded for this clonotype. The chain has TRBV5-1 and TRBJ2-1; unclear D gene. The CDR3 covers 12 residues. CDR1 and CDR2 from the germline V gene are SGHRS and YFSETQ. The V end lost 0 bases, the J end lost 9 bases, and 7 bases lay between the germline ends. In DNA form, the CDR3 reads TGCGCCAGCAGCTTGGTGGGTTTTGAGCAGTTCTTC. Translating it yields CASSLVGFEQFF.

The chain uses TRBV7-2 and TRBJ1-4, with D perhaps TRBD1 (5 bases). Germline lookup yields CDR1 SGHTA and CDR2 FQGNSA. CDR3 size: 15 residues. V lost 6 bases and J 3 bases, leaving 14 bases between the germline ends. The CDR3 sequence is CASSIGWGANEKLFF. The CDR3, as DNA: TGTGCCAGCAGTATAGGGTGGGGGGCTAATGAAAAACTGTTTTTT. Filled out from reference TRBV7-2 and TRBJ1-4, the complete variable domain reads GAGVSQSPSNKVTEKGKDVELRCDPISGHTALYWYRQSLGQGLEFLIYFQGNSAPDKSGLPSDRFSAERTGGSVSTLTIQRTQQEDSAVYLCASSIGWGANEKLFFGSGTQLSVL.

The rearrangement uses TRBV6-5 and TRBJ2-7; D uncertain. The CDR3 totals 15 residues. Germline CDR1 is MNHEY and CDR2 is SVGAGI. V was clipped by 2 bases and J by 3 bases, with 14 bases between them. CDR3 region: CASSYGDPALYEQYF. Written as DNA, the CDR3 is TGTGCCAGCAGTTACGGGGATCCGGCCCTCTACGAGCAGTACTTC.